This TCR beta chain was identified during a study of post-analysis software for immune sequencing data (dated by TCRdb to the mid-2010s). Broadly, across the study: Recorded disease courses included relapsing-remitting, secondary progressive and progressive-relapsing multiple sclerosis, with some patients lacking subtype annotation. The patient repertoires were set against 11 previously published healthy control repertoires from donors whose ages ranged from roughly 6 to 25 years. A subset of samples was prepared in parallel using single-end sample barcoding, then pooled and co-amplified after Illumina adapter ligation.

TCR beta repertoires were profiled from peripheral blood of roughly 13 young patients with multiple sclerosis to demonstrate the VDJtools post-analysis software. The multiple sclerosis patients were children and adolescents ranging in age from 6 to 15 years. Overall results and qualifications from the work: Patients showed significantly higher frequencies than controls for a handful of TRBV segments, among them TRBV5-6, TRBV5-1 and TRBV20-1. Strong co-clustering of samples prepared in the same batch was shown by direct clustering with F measure, prompting a batch-effect correction. The multiple sclerosis patient group was slightly younger than the control group. Normalized Chao1 diversity was significantly lower in multiple sclerosis patients than controls, suggesting substantial peripheral T-cell clonal expansion.

Only a few counts were recorded for this clonotype. The specificity of this receptor is unknown. No much larger clone exists at a distance of one base, and base qualities are not known. The CDR3 sequence holds 14 residues, the cysteine and phenylalanine included. The only DNA kept is the CDR3, 42 bases in frame from the first base. Trimming removed 7 bases from V and 0 bases from J, leaving 9 bases between the germline ends. The germline V gene sets CDR1 to MGHDK and CDR2 to SYGVNS. Library generation was performed with PCR. Sequencing relied on an Illumina HiSeq 2500. Unique molecular identifiers were incorporated into TCR beta cDNA libraries to reduce PCR and sequencing biases. Some 500,000 cDNA molecules were obtained per 1 to 10 million input T cells, so each molecule approximated one T cell. The same protocol used for the earlier healthy control dataset was applied to prepare and sequence the patient libraries. Samples belonging to the same batch were prepared together, multiplexed and sequenced on a shared HiSeq lane. As for the authors' bioinformatics: Raw barcoded reads were processed with MIGEC, discarding single-read molecular identifier groups before consensus assembly and CDR3 extraction. Clonotype tables were post-analysed with VDJtools, normalizing diversity by down-sampling all datasets to the smallest sample size. In repertoire overlap clustering, CDR3 amino acid sequences, but not nucleotide sequences, were matched to correct batch-related cross-sample contamination. Through fastp at Q25 and MiXCR, TCRdb rebuilt clones from the public reads, retaining in-frame beta chains. Rows are unified per CDR3 protein, each entry keeping the most common DNA and genes. The V and J calls and clone size come from TCRdb's table, not from the authors' own analysis. This sample is represented by about 500,000 distinct CDR3 sequences; around 40% of them were singletons. The ten biggest clones cover around 10% of the sample.

The source of this sequence is a girl under 18 with multiple sclerosis. The sequence is built from TRBV25-1 and TRBJ1-4, with a weak D call of TRBD1 (5 bases match). The sequencing sample was made of blood. The bases read TGTGCCAGCACTGACAGAGCAACTAATGAAAAACTGTTTTTT. Translated, it gives CASTDRATNEKLFF.